The 18 T cell receptor beta chains listed next were all sequenced from one sample in a study of human T cells and chemical hapten exposure. TCRdb passed the RACE reads through MiXCR, listing each CDR3 protein once. The sample lists about 97,000 distinct CDR3 sequences; 25% to 35% were seen once. As to time point: patch test 3, about 24 weeks after DPC sensitization. Treatment meaning: therapeutic diphenylcyclopropenone sensitization with weekly scalp DPC. Sequences were derived from whole blood, sampled in connection with sensitization to the hapten diphenylcyclopropenone (DPC). The receptors derive from a man aged 35 to 55 with alopecia areata. Some clones in this sample may be carry-over from other donors' samples.

This clonotype was counted at least ten times. The CDR3 here is CASSLGGGRELFF. CDR3 DNA: TGTGCCAGCAGCTTAGGGGGGGGCAGGGAGCTGTTTTTT. This chain joins TRBV7-2 and TRBJ2-2, with D possibly being TRBD2 (7 bases). CDR3 length equals 13 residues. Germline assignment: CDR1 SGHTA and CDR2 FQGNSA. Trimming stripped 1 base from V and 9 bases from J, with 9 bases between.

The chain has TRBV18 and TRBJ1-4, with D maybe TRBD1 (6 bases). The germline V gene has CDR1 KGHSH and CDR2 LQKENI. Trimming removed 2 bases at V and 8 bases at J, with 15 bases between. This CDR3 contains 15 residues. CDR3 loop: CASSPSGQRNEKLFF. CDR3 in DNA: TGTGCCAGCTCACCATCGGGACAAAGGAACGAAAAACTGTTTTTT. The entire variable domain, with the rest obtained from reference TRBV18 and TRBJ1-4, is as follows: NAGVMQNPRHLVRRRGQEARLRCSPMKGHSHVYWYRQLPEEGLKFMVYLQKENIIDESGMPKERFSAEFPKEGPSILRIQQVVRGDSAAYFCASSPSGQRNEKLFFGSGTQLSVL.

This clonotype was seen a few times. The genes are TRBV6-6 and TRBJ1-2; D uncertain. The V end lost 1 base, the J end lost 2 bases, and 11 bases lay between the germline ends. The CDR3 consists of 15 residues. Germline V lookup: CDR1 MNHNY, CDR2 SVGAGI (reference sequence). CDR3 nucleotide sequence: TGTGCCAGCAGTTACTTGACGCCACGAAACTATGGCTACACCTTC. Encoded protein: CASSYLTPRNYGYTF.

In its sample, this clonotype was seen a few times. The chain carries TRBV4-2 and TRBJ2-7; 7 bases line up with TRBD1. CDR3 length equals 17 residues. Trimming removed 0 bases from V and 0 bases from J; junction bases left unmatched: 8. Per germline, CDR1 LGHNA and CDR2 YNFKEQ. CDR3 coding DNA: TGTGCCAGCAGCCAAGACAGGCCAAGGGGGCTCTCCTACGAGCAGTACTTC. This codes for CASSQDRPRGLSYEQYF.

This clonotype showed up just a few times. The chain couples TRBV28 to TRBJ2-7, with 9 bases matching TRBD1. V shed 8 bases and J 4 bases; nucleotides not matched to a gene: 15. The CDR3 loop spans 16 amino acids. The germline V gene encodes CDR1 MDHEN and CDR2 SYDVKM. The CDR3 sequence: CASRRGLGTGTYEQYF. The CDR3 nucleotides are TGTGCCAGCCGCCGGGGATTAGGGACAGGGACTTACGAGCAGTACTTC.

The chain links TRBV15 to TRBJ2-5, with D perhaps assigned TRBD1 or TRBD2 (5 bases each). The CDR3 length is 15 residues. Germline V gives CDR1 LNHNV, CDR2 YYDKDF (reference sequence). Between the trimmed V and J ends, which lost 5 bases and 3 bases, there was a span of 16 bases. The CDR3 protein is CATSDEGTAKETQYF. For the CDR3, the DNA is TGTGCCACCAGCGACGAGGGGACGGCGAAAGAGACCCAGTACTTC.

This clonotype was observed a handful of times. This sequence joins TRBV28 and TRBJ2-5; 16 nucleotides agree with TRBD2. This CDR3 has 15 amino acids. Looked up from germline, CDR1 is MDHEN and CDR2 is SYDVKM. V gave up 7 bases and J gave up 3 bases; unmatched junction bases: 2. The CDR3, as DNA: TGTGCCAGCAAGGGACTAGCGGGAGGGGAAGAGACCCAGTACTTC. It specifies CASKGLAGGEETQYF.

This clonotype has just a few counts. The chain employs TRBV12-3 or TRBV12-4 and TRBJ2-1; D is possibly TRBD1 (6 bases). The CDR3 has 14 residues. The V end lost 5 bases, the J end lost 3 bases, and 11 bases lay between the germline ends. The CDR3 loop reads CASSVGQNYNEQFF. Here the CDR3 DNA reads TGTGCCAGCAGTGTCGGACAGAACTACAATGAGCAGTTCTTC.

The rearrangement uses TRBV30 and TRBJ2-1, with D maybe TRBD2 (5 bases). Germline lookup yields CDR1 GTSNPN and CDR2 SVGIG (reference sequence). The germline V and J ends were trimmed by 2 bases and 8 bases, with 13 bases remaining between them. CDR3 length: 13 residues. This CDR3 reads CAWSSRRGDEQFF. CDR3 DNA: TGTGCCTGGAGTTCCAGACGGGGAGATGAGCAGTTCTTC. Full variable domain (outside the CDR3, taken from reference TRBV30 and TRBJ2-1): SQTIHQWPATLVQPVGSPLSLECTVEGTSNPNLYWYRQAAGRGLQLLFYSVGIGQISSEVPQNLSASRPQDRQFILSSKKLLLSDSGFYLCAWSSRRGDEQFFGPGTRLTVL.

This clonotype has at least ten counts. V is TRBV7-9 and J is TRBJ2-6; TRBD1 aligns across 7 bases. V shed 1 base, J shed 3 bases, and the junction held 15 bases outside the gene matches. Germline V gene data show CDR1 as SEHNR and CDR2 as FQNEAQ (reference sequence). The CDR3 spans 20 residues. The CDR3 here is CASSLGVLGQTHHGANVLTF. The DNA for the CDR3 is TGTGCCAGCAGCTTAGGGGTTTTGGGACAGACCCACCATGGGGCCAACGTCCTGACTTTC. The full variable domain, in which reference TRBV7-9 and TRBJ2-6 provide the parts outside the CDR3, is DTGVSQNPRHKITKRGQNVTFRCDPISEHNRLYWYRQTLGQGPEFLTYFQNEAQLEKSRLLSDRFSAERPKGSFSTLEIQRTEQGDSAMYLCASSLGVLGQTHHGANVLTFGAGSRLTVL.

The rearrangement joins TRBV6-5 to TRBJ2-3, with D possibly matching TRBD2 (6 bases). From germline, CDR1 is MNHEY and CDR2 SVGAGI. V lost 2 bases to trimming and J lost 2 bases, with 17 bases between them. CDR3 size: 17 residues. The CDR3 DNA is TGTGCCAGCAGTTACGAGGGTCTTAGCGGAGTCACAGATACGCAGTATTTT. Its protein is CASSYEGLSGVTDTQYF.

The rearrangement uses TRBV7-6 and TRBJ2-1; D is unresolved. Germline V gives CDR1 SGHVS, CDR2 FNYEAQ. Trimming cost V 4 bases and J 4 bases, with 11 bases left between them. The CDR3 is made up of 14 amino acids. Here the CDR3 DNA reads TGTGCCAGCAGCTCCCTCGTGGGGTACAATGAGCAGTTCTTC. Protein: CASSSLVGYNEQFF.

In this sample, this clonotype turned up many times. The CDR3 sequence: CSARTPGRLAGTAKNIQYF. CDR3 sequence (DNA): TGCAGTGCTAGGACGCCTGGTCGGCTAGCGGGGACAGCCAAAAACATTCAGTACTTC. The chain combines TRBV20-1 with TRBJ2-4, with 9 bases fitting TRBD2. J gave up 0 bases and V 3 bases, and 15 bases lay outside the gene matches. Germline loops: CDR1 DFQATT, CDR2 SNEGSKA (reference sequence). The CDR3 consists of 19 residues.

The chain carries TRBV20-1 and TRBJ2-5, with 8 positions matching TRBD2. The CDR3 sequence is 13 residues long. Trimming took 6 bases from V and 1 from J; bases not matched to a gene: 4. The V gene's germline CDR1 is DFQATT and CDR2 SNEGSKA (reference sequence). CDR3 sequence: CSADRGGQETQYF. Written as DNA, the CDR3 is TGCAGTGCAGACCGGGGGGGCCAAGAGACCCAGTACTTC.

The chain has TRBV5-1 and TRBJ2-5; TRBD1 aligns across 7 bases. The ends lost 1 base at V and 2 bases at J; junction bases unmatched: 2. This CDR3 is 14 amino acids long. CDR1 is SGHRS and CDR2 is YFSETQ in the germline V gene. The CDR3 spells CASSLSRGQETQYF. The CDR3 DNA reads TGCGCCAGCAGCTTGTCCAGGGGGCAAGAGACCCAGTACTTC.

The chain uses TRBV3-1 and TRBJ1-2; D is uncertain. V was trimmed by 1 base and J by 6 bases, leaving 3 bases between them. This CDR3 has 11 amino acids. Germline CDR1 reads LGHDT; CDR2 reads YNNKEL (reference sequence). CDR3: CASSQAHGYTF. The CDR3 nucleotides read TGTGCCAGCAGCCAAGCGCATGGCTACACCTTC. Complete variable domain (other parts from reference TRBV3-1 and TRBJ1-2): DTAVSQTPKYLVTQMGNDKSIKCEQNLGHDTMYWYKQDSKKFLKIMFSYNNKELIINETVPNRFSPKSPDKAHLNLHINSLELGDSAVYFCASSQAHGYTFGSGTRLTVV.

The rearrangement links TRBV9 to TRBJ2-7; TRBD2 agrees at 8 bases. V shed 0 bases and J 7 bases; nucleotides not matched to a gene: 6. The CDR3 is made up of 14 amino acids. The germline CDR1 and CDR2 sequences are SGDLS and YYNGEE. The CDR3 region is CASSVAGGPREQYF. The CDR3 DNA follows: TGTGCCAGCAGCGTAGCGGGAGGGCCCCGGGAGCAGTACTTC.

This chain links TRBV11-2 with TRBJ2-7, with 13 positions matching TRBD2. The germline V gene encodes CDR1 SGHAT and CDR2 FQNNGV. V gave up 5 bases and J gave up 3 bases; unmatched junction bases: 4. This CDR3 comprises 15 residues. CDR3 region: CASSPWTSGSYEQYF. For the CDR3, the DNA is TGTGCCAGCAGCCCTTGGACTAGCGGGAGCTACGAGCAGTACTTC.